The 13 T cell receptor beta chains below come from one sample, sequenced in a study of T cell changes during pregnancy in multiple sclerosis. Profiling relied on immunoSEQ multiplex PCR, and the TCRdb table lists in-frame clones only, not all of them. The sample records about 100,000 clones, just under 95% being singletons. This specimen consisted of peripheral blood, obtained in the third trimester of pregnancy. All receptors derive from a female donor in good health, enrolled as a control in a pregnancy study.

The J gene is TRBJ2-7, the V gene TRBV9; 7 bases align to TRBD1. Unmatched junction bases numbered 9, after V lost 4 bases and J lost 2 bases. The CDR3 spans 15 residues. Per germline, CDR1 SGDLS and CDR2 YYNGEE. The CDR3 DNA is TGTGCCAGCAGCTTTACAGGGGTTGGCACCTACGAGCAGTACTTC. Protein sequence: CASSFTGVGTYEQYF.

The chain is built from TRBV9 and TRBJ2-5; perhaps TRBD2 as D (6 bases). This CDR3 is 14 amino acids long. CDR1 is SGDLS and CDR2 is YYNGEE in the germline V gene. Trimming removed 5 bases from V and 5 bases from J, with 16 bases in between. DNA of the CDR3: TGTGCCAGCAGTGGACGGCAGGGACTTGAGACCCAGTACTTC. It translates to CASSGRQGLETQYF.

CDR3 sequence: CASSRQGRSDYGYTF. CDR3 in DNA: TGTGCCAGCAGTAGACAGGGTCGGTCTGACTATGGCTACACCTTC. V gene TRBV6-5 combines with J gene TRBJ1-2; 7 bases are a match to TRBD1. Per germline, CDR1 MNHEY and CDR2 SVGAGI. V dropped 5 bases and J dropped 3; count of bases not matched to a gene: 9. The CDR3 has 15 residues.

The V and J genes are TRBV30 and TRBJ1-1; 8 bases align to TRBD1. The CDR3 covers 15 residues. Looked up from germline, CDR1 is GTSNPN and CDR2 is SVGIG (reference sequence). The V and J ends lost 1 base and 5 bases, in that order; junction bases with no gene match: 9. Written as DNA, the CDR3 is TGTGCCTGGAGTGCAACTGACAGGGGTCGAACTGAAGCTTTCTTT. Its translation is CAWSATDRGRTEAFF.

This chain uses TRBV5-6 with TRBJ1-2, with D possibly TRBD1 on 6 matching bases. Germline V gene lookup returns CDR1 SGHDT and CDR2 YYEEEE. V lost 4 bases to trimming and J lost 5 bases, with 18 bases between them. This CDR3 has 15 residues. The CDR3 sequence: CASSHKYRDGYGYTF. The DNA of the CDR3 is TGTGCCAGCAGCCATAAATACAGGGACGGTTATGGCTACACCTTC.

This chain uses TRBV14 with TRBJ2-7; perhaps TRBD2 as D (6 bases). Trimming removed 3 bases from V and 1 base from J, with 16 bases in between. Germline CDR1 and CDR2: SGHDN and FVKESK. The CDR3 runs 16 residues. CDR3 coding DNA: TGTGCCAGCAGCCACGAATGGGGGGAAGGGTCCTACGAGCAGTACTTC. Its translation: CASSHEWGEGSYEQYF.

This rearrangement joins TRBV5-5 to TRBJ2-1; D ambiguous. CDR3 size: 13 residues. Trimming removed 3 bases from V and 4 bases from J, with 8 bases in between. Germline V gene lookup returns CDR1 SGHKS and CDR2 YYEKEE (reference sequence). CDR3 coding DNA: TGTGCCAGCAGCTCCACATATTACAATGAGCAGTTCTTC. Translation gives CASSSTYYNEQFF.

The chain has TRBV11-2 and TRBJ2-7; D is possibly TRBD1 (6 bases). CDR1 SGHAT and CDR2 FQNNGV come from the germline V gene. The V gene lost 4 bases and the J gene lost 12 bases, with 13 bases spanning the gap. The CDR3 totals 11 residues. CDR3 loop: CASSSTTGLYF. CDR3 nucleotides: TGTGCCAGCAGCTCAACAACAGGGTTGTACTTC.

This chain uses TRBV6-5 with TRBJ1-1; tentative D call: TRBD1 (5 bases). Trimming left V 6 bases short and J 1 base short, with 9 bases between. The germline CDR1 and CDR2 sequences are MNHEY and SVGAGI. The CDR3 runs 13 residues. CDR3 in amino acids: CASSRTQNTEAFF. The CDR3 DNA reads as TGTGCCAGCAGCCGGACACAGAACACTGAAGCTTTCTTT.

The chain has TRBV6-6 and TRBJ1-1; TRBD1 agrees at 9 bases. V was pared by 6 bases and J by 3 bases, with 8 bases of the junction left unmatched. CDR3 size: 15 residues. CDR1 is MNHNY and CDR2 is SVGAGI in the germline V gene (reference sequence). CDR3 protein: CASRPGQGEYTEAFF. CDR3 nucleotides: TGTGCCAGCAGACCGGGACAGGGAGAATACACTGAAGCTTTCTTT.

Here the CDR3 reads CASSTGVIGGNTIYF. CDR3 nucleotide sequence: TGTGCCAGCAGTACAGGGGTGATAGGTGGAAACACCATATATTTT. This chain joins TRBV2 and TRBJ1-3; 7 nucleotides agree with TRBD1. This CDR3 is 15 amino acids long. The V segment lost 5 bases and the J segment 3 bases; nucleotides outside the gene matches: 7. Germline V lookup: CDR1 SNHLY, CDR2 FYNNEI. The full variable domain, rest sourced from reference TRBV2 and TRBJ1-3, is EPEVTQTPSHQVTQMGQEVILRCVPISNHLYFYWYRQILGQKVEFLVSFYNNEISEKSEIFDDQFSVERPDGSNFTLKIRSTKLEDSAMYFCASSTGVIGGNTIYFGEGSWLTVV.

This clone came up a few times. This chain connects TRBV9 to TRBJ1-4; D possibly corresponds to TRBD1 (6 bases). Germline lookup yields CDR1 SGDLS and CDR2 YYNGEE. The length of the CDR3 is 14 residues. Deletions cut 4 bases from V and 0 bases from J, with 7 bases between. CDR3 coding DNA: TGTGCCAGCAGCAGGACAGCAACTAATGAAAAACTGTTTTTT. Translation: CASSRTATNEKLFF.

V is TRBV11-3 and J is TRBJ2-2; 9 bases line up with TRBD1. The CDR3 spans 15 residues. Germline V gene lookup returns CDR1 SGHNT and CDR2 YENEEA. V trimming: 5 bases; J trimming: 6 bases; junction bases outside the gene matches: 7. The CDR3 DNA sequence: TGTGCCAGCAGCCGAGGGACAGGGACGCCCGGGGAGCTGTTTTTT. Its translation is CASSRGTGTPGELFF.